The T cell receptor beta chain described here comes from a study of blood T cell repertoires in COVID-19. Overall study: The origin of the acute and convalescent COVID-19 samples was the United States, Italy and Spain. From T cells, B-cell-depleted T cells, or PBMCs came the material, which was cDNA or gDNA.

Original analysis: It was from reference gene primer amplification that nucleated cell counts were estimated. Sequencing was performed with immunoSEQ multiplex PCR; in TCRdb, only in-frame clones are kept and a portion is missing. V and J calls and clone size are those listed in that table; D and trimming were worked out from the DNA. The profile shows 35,000 to 45,000 clones, roughly nine tenths of them singletons. V was clipped by 3 bases and J by 4 bases, with 9 bases between them. Germline V CDR1 and CDR2: KGHSH, LQKENI. The length of the CDR3 is 13 residues. The chain has TRBV18 and TRBJ1-1; a possible D gene is TRBD1 (5 bases). The TCR was taken from a man aged 50 or older with active COVID-19. The sequenced sample was peripheral blood. The CDR3 sequence is CASSPSGGTEAFF. The CDR3 DNA follows: TGTGCCAGCTCACCCTCGGGGGGCACTGAAGCTTTCTTT.